A selection of T cell receptor beta chains follows, all from one sample in a study of PD-1 blockade in classical Hodgkin lymphoma. Some clones are missing from TCRdb's copy, which holds only in-frame ones; the method was immunoSEQ multiplex PCR. The table records about 21,000 clones, 94% of them present only once. The sample was peripheral blood mononuclear cells (PBMCs). Source of these receptors: a human donor with classical Hodgkin lymphoma. Each CDR3 is given without its conserved first and last residue. A D gene is named only where the DNA matches it firmly.

cdr3_aa	v_call	j_call	d_call	cdr3_length
ASSDSGGGTDTQY	TRBV6-4	TRBJ2-3	TRBD1	13
ASSRPGQGYYGYT	TRBV19	TRBJ1-2	TRBD1	13
ASSLGGREYEQY	TRBV5-1	TRBJ2-7	NA	12
ASGTIDNSPLH	TRBV6-1	TRBJ1-6	NA	11
ATGVGAHNSPLH	TRBV19	TRBJ1-6	NA	12
ASSVGGSGGPQF	TRBV9	TRBJ2-1	TRBD2	12
ASSVGQGYEQY	TRBV10-2	TRBJ2-7	TRBD1	11
ASRPGYSHIQY	TRBV6-1	TRBJ2-4	NA	11
AIRRENTEAF	TRBV10-3	TRBJ1-1	NA	10
ASSPNAGGGQPQH	TRBV7-2	TRBJ1-5	NA	13
ASSIRTSGGANEQF	TRBV21-1	TRBJ2-1	NA	14
ASSQGPWGPGLEEKLF	TRBV4-3	TRBJ1-4	NA	16
ASSRTSGAYEQY	TRBV11-1	TRBJ2-7	TRBD2	12
ASSLTPGPRAPQH	TRBV11-2	TRBJ1-5	NA	13
ASSGTGTGDEKLF	TRBV9	TRBJ1-4	TRBD1	13
ASSLVFPPGNTIY	TRBV11-3	TRBJ1-3	NA	13
ASSTTGTGGGGYT	TRBV19	TRBJ1-2	TRBD1	13
AWNWDSQYEQY	TRBV30	TRBJ2-7	TRBD1	11
ASSRSRGEPQH	TRBV19	TRBJ1-5	NA	11
ASSLSRSSYNEQF	TRBV5-1	TRBJ2-1	NA	13
ASSLVGHEQY	TRBV5-4	TRBJ2-7	NA	10
ASRRGTGARETQY	TRBV11-2	TRBJ2-5	TRBD1	13
ASSRQDTTNEKLF	TRBV5-4	TRBJ1-4	NA	13
ASSLWRGAAYNEQF	TRBV7-9	TRBJ2-1	NA	14
ATSRDRGSGNTIY	TRBV15	TRBJ1-3	NA	13
ASSVGAPGSSYEQY	TRBV9	TRBJ2-7	NA	14
ASSSPPRGLTYEQY	TRBV28	TRBJ2-7	TRBD1	14